These 18 T cell receptor beta chains were sequenced from one sample in a study of shared clonotypes between healthy human individuals. Generated by immunoSEQ multiplex PCR, the TCRdb table keeps only in-frame clones and is missing some. The top ten hold 0.3% to 0.45% of the sample, which has approximately 2,000,000 clones, 92% seen once. Sequenced input: naive CD4+ T cells from PBMCs. Subset specified: CD45RA+ positively selected. These receptors originate from a man aged 18 to 30 in good health. Some clones in this sample may be carry-over from other donors' samples.

Turning to this clone: At the DNA level, this CDR3 is encoded by other sequences in the same sample as well. The chain employs TRBV7-2 and TRBJ2-3; D gene unclear. In germline, CDR1 is SGHTA, CDR2 FQGNSA. The CDR3 runs to 12 residues. The V and J ends lost 6 bases and 5 bases respectively, with 9 bases between them. CDR3 loop: CASSLTEDTQYF. CDR3 DNA: TGTGCCAGCAGTCTCACGGAAGATACGCAGTATTTT.

The chain uses TRBV10-1 and TRBJ2-7; 10 nucleotides align to TRBD2. The CDR3 loop spans 16 amino acids. V dropped 5 bases and J dropped 5; count of bases not matched to a gene: 12. In germline, CDR1 is WNHNN, CDR2 SYGVQD (reference sequence). For the CDR3, the DNA is TGCGCCAGCAGTCAGAAGCGGGGGACTAGCGTCCACGAGCAGTACTTC. Protein product: CASSQKRGTSVHEQYF.

V usage is TRBV6-5 and J usage is TRBJ2-3; 7 bases fit TRBD1. Unmatched junction bases numbered 6, after V lost 4 bases and J lost 5 bases. Germline CDR1 and CDR2: MNHEY and SVGAGI. The CDR3 spans 14 residues. The CDR3 region has the DNA TGTGCCAGCAGTTCAGGGACAGTACAAGATACGCAGTATTTT. Its protein product is CASSSGTVQDTQYF.

The chain recombines TRBV19 with TRBJ2-1; 12 bases map to TRBD2. This CDR3 spans 14 amino acids. V lost 6 bases and J lost 7; bases outside the gene matches: 4. The V gene's germline CDR1 is LNHDA and CDR2 SQIVND (reference sequence). The CDR3: CASRRLAGANEQFF. For the CDR3, the DNA is TGTGCCAGTAGACGACTAGCGGGAGCGAATGAGCAGTTCTTC.

J is TRBJ2-6 and V is TRBV10-2; D not certain. The germline V gene encodes CDR1 WSHSY and CDR2 SAAADI. V lost 1 base and J 3 bases, leaving 1 base between the germline ends. CDR3 length: 13 amino acids. The CDR3 sequence is CASSEYGANVLTF. Written as DNA, the CDR3 is TGCGCCAGCAGTGAGTATGGGGCCAACGTCCTGACTTTC.

The chain couples TRBV7-9 to TRBJ2-1; D is possibly TRBD2 (5 bases). Looked up from germline, CDR1 is SEHNR and CDR2 is FQNEAQ (reference sequence). The CDR3 length is 17 residues. Trimming removed 6 bases from V and 9 bases from J, with 27 bases in between. This chain's CDR3 is CASRVGWASPLWGEQFF. In nucleotides, the CDR3 is TGTGCCAGCAGAGTGGGTTGGGCTAGCCCACTTTGGGGTGAGCAGTTCTTC.

CDR3 loop: CASSLTGSDNQPQHF. Here the CDR3 DNA reads TGTGCCAGCTCGCTGACAGGGTCGGACAATCAGCCCCAGCATTTT. The chain carries TRBV18 and TRBJ1-5, with 7 bases aligning to TRBD1. The V gene's germline CDR1 is KGHSH and CDR2 LQKENI. Trimming removed 6 bases from V and 3 bases from J; junction bases left unmatched: 8. This CDR3 spans 15 amino acids.

This clone came up once. The rearrangement links TRBV6-6 to TRBJ2-1, with 9 bases fitting TRBD1. Germline V gene sequence: CDR1 MNHNY, CDR2 SVGAGI (reference sequence). V shed 10 bases and J 4 bases; nucleotides not matched to a gene: 8. This CDR3 comprises 14 residues. CDR3 nucleotide sequence: TGTGCCACCGCGGGACAGGGTGGATACAATGAGCAGTTCTTC. Amino acid sequence: CATAGQGGYNEQFF.

V is TRBV28 and J is TRBJ2-6; 7 nucleotides match TRBD2. In germline, CDR1 is MDHEN, CDR2 SYDVKM. The CDR3 has 14 amino acids. Trimming removed 10 bases from V and 2 bases from J; junction bases left unmatched: 5. The CDR3 region is CAINRGAGANVLTF. In nucleotides, the CDR3 is TGTGCCATTAACCGGGGGGCTGGGGCCAACGTCCTGACTTTC.

Of note for this clone: Other DNA sequences in this specimen translate into the identical CDR3. The V gene is TRBV7-9, the J gene TRBJ1-1, with D possibly TRBD1 on 6 matching bases. Per germline, CDR1 SEHNR and CDR2 FQNEAQ (reference sequence). The V and J ends lost 0 bases and 1 base respectively, with 6 bases between them. CDR3 length equals 14 residues. The CDR3, as DNA: TGTGCCAGCAGCTTAGCACAGGGGAACACTGAAGCTTTCTTT. It is translated as CASSLAQGNTEAFF.

Remarks on this clone: This same CDR3 is encoded by further DNA sequences in the sample. The chain is built from TRBV7-3 and TRBJ2-5; D remains unclear. Germline V CDR1 and CDR2: SGHTA, FQGTGA. The CDR3 has 13 residues. Deletions cut 0 bases from V and 2 bases from J, with 4 bases between. CDR3 protein: CASSLTVQETQYF. The CDR3 coding sequence is TGTGCCAGCAGCTTAACCGTACAAGAGACCCAGTACTTC.

This clone has only a few counts. The sample holds other DNA sequences that translate to the same CDR3. This chain links TRBV14 with TRBJ1-1; D remains unclear. Germline assignment: CDR1 SGHDN and CDR2 FVKESK. Trimming took 0 bases from V and 5 from J, leaving 7 bases between them. The CDR3 is made up of 13 amino acids. The CDR3 DNA is TGTGCCAGCAGCCAAGATCTTGTGACTGAAGCTTTCTTT. Translation: CASSQDLVTEAFF. The full variable domain, with the rest looked up from reference TRBV14 and TRBJ1-1, is EAGVTQFPSHSVIEKGQTVTLRCDPISGHDNLYWYRRVMGKEIKFLLHFVKESKQDESGMPNNRFLAERTGGTYSTLKVQPAELEDSGVYFCASSQDLVTEAFFGQGTRLTVV.

The rearrangement uses TRBV29-1 and TRBJ1-5, with 7 bases matching TRBD1. J was trimmed by 0 bases and V by 7 bases; bases with no gene match: 15. CDR3 length: 17 residues. Germline CDR1 is SQVTM and CDR2 is ANQGSEA. The chain's CDR3 is CSAKVDRVRYSNQPQHF. The CDR3, as DNA: TGCAGCGCAAAGGTCGACAGGGTCCGATATAGCAATCAGCCCCAGCATTTT.

The J gene is TRBJ2-2, the V gene TRBV7-9; possible D gene TRBD1, 5 bases. Germline V gene data show CDR1 as SEHNR and CDR2 as FQNEAQ (reference sequence). The CDR3 length is 18 residues. The V end lost 2 bases, the J end lost 2 bases, and 18 bases lay between the germline ends. CDR3 in DNA: TGTGCCAGCAGCTTATCACCCCCCAGGACAAGAAACACCGGGGAGCTGTTTTTT. The encoded protein is CASSLSPPRTRNTGELFF.

The rearrangement links TRBV6-1 to TRBJ1-1; D possibly corresponds to TRBD1 (5 bases). CDR1 MNHNS and CDR2 SASEGT come from the germline V gene. The CDR3 is 13 residues long. Trimming pared 6 bases from V and 8 bases from J, leaving 16 bases between. The CDR3: CASSASGLPEAFF. In nucleotides, the CDR3 is TGTGCCAGCAGCGCCTCAGGGTTGCCAGAAGCTTTCTTT.

The V and J genes are TRBV18 and TRBJ1-2; 10 bases map to TRBD1. The CDR3 is made up of 17 amino acids. Germline V CDR1 and CDR2: KGHSH, LQKENI. Trimming removed 2 bases from V and 2 bases from J; junction bases left unmatched: 8. As DNA, the CDR3 is TGTGCCAGCTCACCAGTCACAGGACAGGGGGTGAACTATGGCTACACCTTC. Protein sequence: CASSPVTGQGVNYGYTF.

The chain recombines TRBV29-1 with TRBJ1-2, with 8 bases fitting TRBD1. CDR3 length: 15 residues. Germline V gives CDR1 SQVTM, CDR2 ANQGSEA. V was clipped by 3 bases and J by 6 bases; unmatched bases: 12. The CDR3 protein is CSVDLTGDRGHGYTF. In nucleotides, the CDR3 is TGCAGCGTTGATCTTACCGGAGACAGGGGCCATGGCTACACCTTC.

This chain connects TRBV7-3 to TRBJ2-3; TRBD1 agrees at 9 bases. From germline, CDR1 is SGHTA and CDR2 FQGTGA. The CDR3 length is 16 residues. The J segment lost 4 bases and the V segment lost 5 bases, leaving 10 bases of the junction unmatched. DNA for the CDR3: TGTGCCAGCAGCGCCCTAGGACAGGGGTGGGCAGATACGCAGTATTTT. Amino acids: CASSALGQGWADTQYF.